These 30 T cell receptor beta chains came from one sample sequenced in a study of blood T cell repertoires in COVID-19. Method: immunoSEQ multiplex PCR; TCRdb's copy keeps in-frame clones and lacks some. This sample has 50,000 to 60,000 clones; approximately 88% occur once, and the top ten carry about 26%. The sequencing sample was made of peripheral blood. The receptors were gathered from a human donor in a cohort sampled during active COVID-19.

The chain has TRBV3-1 (or the pseudogene TRBV3-2) and TRBJ1-2, with a possible D match to TRBD1 (6 bases). Between the trimmed V and J ends, which lost 4 bases and 2 bases, there was a span of 23 bases. Germline V CDR1 and CDR2: LGHDT, YNNKEL (reference sequence). The CDR3 runs 18 residues. The CDR3 protein is CASSPSLPRGGSNYGYTF. The CDR3 DNA reads TGTGCCAGCAGCCCATCCCTTCCTCGGGGGGGCTCCAACTATGGCTACACCTTC.

This chain links TRBV13 with TRBJ1-1; the D gene is possibly TRBD1 (5 bases). This CDR3 region has 14 residues. V was clipped by 1 base and J by 6 bases, with 12 bases between them. The germline V gene encodes CDR1 PRHDT and CDR2 FYEKMQ (reference sequence). The CDR3 is CASSLDARAAEAFF. CDR3 DNA sequence: TGTGCCAGCAGCTTAGACGCCAGGGCTGCTGAAGCTTTCTTT.

The count of this clone is one. The J gene is TRBJ2-5, the V gene TRBV2; 7 bases fit TRBD1. Germline values: CDR1 SNHLY, CDR2 FYNNEI. V gave up 6 bases and J gave up 5 bases; unmatched junction bases: 6. This CDR3 contains 13 residues. CDR3 in amino acids: CASRATGVETQYF. As DNA, the CDR3 is TGTGCCAGCAGGGCTACAGGGGTTGAGACCCAGTACTTC.

The chain joins TRBV7-6 to TRBJ2-5; D remains unclear. Between the trimmed V and J ends, which lost 0 bases and 5 bases, there was a span of 10 bases. There are 14 residues in the CDR3. The germline gives CDR1 SGHVS, CDR2 FNYEAQ. The CDR3 loop reads CASSLAGGGETQYF. The DNA of the CDR3 is TGTGCCAGCAGCTTAGCAGGCGGTGGGGAGACCCAGTACTTC.

The chain has TRBV5-1 and TRBJ2-7; the D is unclear. The germline V and J ends were trimmed by 0 bases and 7 bases, with 11 bases remaining between them. The CDR3 runs 13 residues. Germline CDR1 reads SGHRS; CDR2 reads YFSETQ. CDR3 nucleotides: TGCGCCAGCAGCTTGGAAGACTTCGGGGAGCAGTACTTC. Its translation: CASSLEDFGEQYF.

The gene calls are TRBV20-1 and TRBJ1-2; D unresolved. The CDR3 consists of 11 residues. Trimming left V 6 bases short and J 7 bases short, with 12 bases between. Germline assignment: CDR1 DFQATT and CDR2 SNEGSKA (reference sequence). The CDR3 spells CSAALATGYTF. CDR3 coding DNA: TGCAGTGCCGCCCTCGCTACTGGCTACACCTTC.

The chain carries TRBV21-1 and TRBJ2-7; whether TRBD2, the table's D call, matches the DNA was not checked. TRBV21-1 is labeled a pseudogene. This CDR3 spans 17 amino acids. The chain's CDR3 is CASSKNWRAGSSYEQYV. Written as DNA, the CDR3 is TGTGCCAGCAGCAAGAATTGGCGGGCGGGATCCTCCTACGAGCAGTACGTC.

This clone was seen a single time. The V call is TRBV10-1, the J call TRBJ2-1; the match to TRBD2 covers 10 bases. This CDR3 contains 15 residues. Trimming took 3 bases from V and 6 from J; bases not matched to a gene: 5. The germline V gene encodes CDR1 WNHNN and CDR2 SYGVQD (reference sequence). CDR3 loop: CASSERSGRANEQFF. The CDR3 region has the DNA TGCGCCAGCAGTGAAAGGAGCGGGAGGGCCAATGAGCAGTTCTTC.

The V and J genes are TRBV4-3 and TRBJ2-1; 9 nucleotides match TRBD1. This CDR3 is built from 17 residues. The germline gives CDR1 LGHNA, CDR2 YSLEER. V dropped 0 bases and J dropped 8; count of bases not matched to a gene: 11. CDR3 DNA sequence: TGCGCCAGCAGCCAAGAGGGGCGACAGGGGGATCTCGATGAGCAGTTCTTC. It codes for CASSQEGRQGDLDEQFF.

The chain employs TRBV19 and TRBJ2-2; D not resolved. With 7 bases removed from V and 2 bases from J, the gap between germline ends came to 8 bases. This CDR3 comprises 13 residues. CDR1 and CDR2 (germline): LNHDA, SQIVND (reference sequence). The CDR3 loop is CASKQVNTGELFF. In DNA form, the CDR3 reads TGTGCCAGTAAGCAAGTTAACACCGGGGAGCTGTTTTTT.

The chain links TRBV5-6 to TRBJ2-1; TRBD2 agrees at 10 bases. Unmatched junction bases numbered 6, after V lost 0 bases and J lost 9 bases. Germline assignment: CDR1 SGHDT and CDR2 YYEEEE. The CDR3 loop spans 15 amino acids. The CDR3 is CASSLGAGGNIEQFF. The CDR3 region has the DNA TGTGCCAGCAGCTTGGGAGCGGGAGGGAATATTGAGCAGTTCTTC.

The chain joins TRBV4-2 to TRBJ1-2; D remains unclear. Germline V CDR1 and CDR2: LGHNA, YNFKEQ. V dropped 3 bases and J dropped 4 bases, with 24 bases sitting between them. CDR3 length equals 18 residues. This CDR3 is CASSQVGGLASLGYGYTF. Written as DNA, the CDR3 is TGTGCCAGCAGCCAGGTGGGAGGGTTAGCTTCGTTAGGCTATGGCTACACCTTC.

V usage is TRBV4-1 and J usage is TRBJ2-5; 10 nucleotides line up with TRBD2. CDR1 and CDR2 (germline): MGHRA, YSYEKL. The CDR3 runs 15 residues. J gave up 4 bases and V 3 bases, and 5 bases lay outside the gene matches. The CDR3 loop is CASSQSLAGAETQYF. CDR3 coding DNA: TGCGCCAGCAGCCAGTCTCTAGCGGGGGCAGAGACCCAGTACTTC.

CDR3 nucleotides: TGTGCCAGCAGCCCGGGACAGGTGAACACTGAAGCTTTCTTT. Its translation: CASSPGQVNTEAFF. V gene TRBV6-5 combines with J gene TRBJ1-1, with TRBD1 matching over 8 bases. The CDR3 has 14 residues. V lost 6 bases and J lost 0; bases outside the gene matches: 3. The germline gives CDR1 MNHEY, CDR2 SVGAGI.

This chain links TRBV12-5 with TRBJ2-2, with 8 bases lining up with TRBD1. Germline V CDR1 and CDR2: LGHNT, FRNRAP. The junction had 11 bases not matched to a gene; V was cut back by 1 base and J by 4 bases. This CDR3 spans 18 amino acids. The CDR3 DNA reads TGTGCTAGTGGTTTGGCCCAGGATCGGCAGGGGGCCACCGGGGAGCTGTTTTTT. Translated, it gives CASGLAQDRQGATGELFF. Using reference TRBV12-5 and TRBJ2-2 for the parts outside the CDR3, the full variable domain is DARVTQTPRHKVTEMGQEVTMRCQPILGHNTVFWYRQTMMQGLELLAYFRNRAPLDDSGMPKDRFSAEMPDATLATLKIQPSEPRDSAVYFCASGLAQDRQGATGELFFGEGSRLTVL.

This clone was found once. The J gene is TRBJ1-4, the V gene TRBV3-1 (or the pseudogene TRBV3-2); 8 positions agree with TRBD1. The junction had 12 bases not matched to a gene; V was cut back by 1 base and J by 8 bases. Germline-derived CDR1 and CDR2 are LGHDT and YNNKEL (reference sequence). The CDR3 length is 17 residues. The CDR3 spells CASSQGSPDREREKLFF. CDR3 coding DNA: TGTGCCAGCAGCCAAGGGTCCCCGGACAGGGAGAGAGAAAAACTGTTTTTT.

This clone was seen only once. The chain links TRBV10-2 to TRBJ2-7; D is possibly TRBD2 (6 bases). This CDR3 is built from 12 residues. CDR1 WSHSY and CDR2 SAAADI come from the germline V gene. Trimming shortened V by 7 bases and J by 2 bases, and 9 bases separated the two germline ends. The CDR3 spells CASKPGAYEQYF. As DNA, the CDR3 is TGCGCCAGCAAACCGGGGGCCTACGAGCAGTACTTC.

J is TRBJ1-1 and V is TRBV3-1 (or the pseudogene TRBV3-2), with D hard to call. Germline CDR1 and CDR2: LGHDT and YNNKEL (reference sequence). The CDR3 totals 15 residues. V was clipped by 0 bases and J by 1 base, with 9 bases between them. In DNA form, the CDR3 reads TGTGCCAGCAGCCAAGAGGCCAGGAAGAACACTGAAGCTTTCTTT. It codes for CASSQEARKNTEAFF.

This clone occurred a few times. The V and J genes are TRBV19 and TRBJ1-5; D ambiguous. V lost 9 bases and J lost 9, with 15 bases in between. The CDR3 sequence is 12 residues long. CDR1 and CDR2 (germline): LNHDA, SQIVND (reference sequence). The CDR3 here is CASSLEERPQHF. CDR3 coding DNA: TGTGCCAGCTCCCTGGAGGAACGGCCCCAGCATTTT.

The chain couples TRBV9 to TRBJ2-7; 8 positions match TRBD1. Germline V gene lookup returns CDR1 SGDLS and CDR2 YYNGEE. V lost 0 bases to trimming and J lost 0 bases; unmatched junction nucleotides: 2. The CDR3 loop spans 15 amino acids. The CDR3 DNA follows: TGTGCCAGCAGCGTAGGGACAGGGAGCTCCTACGAGCAGTACTTC. Amino acids: CASSVGTGSSYEQYF.

The V gene is TRBV15, the J gene TRBJ2-1; no firm D call. The V end was cut by 0 bases, the J end by 12 bases, with 6 bases between. This CDR3 is built from 11 residues. In germline, CDR1 is LNHNV, CDR2 YYDKDF (reference sequence). The CDR3 nucleotides read TGTGCCACCAGCAGAGAAGCAACGCAGTTCTTC. Protein: CATSREATQFF.

V gene TRBV6-2 or TRBV6-3 combines with J gene TRBJ2-1; the match to TRBD2 covers 11 bases. From germline, CDR1 is MNHEY and CDR2 SVGEGT. Trimming cost V 5 bases and J 8 bases; bases outside gene matches: 11. The CDR3 is 16 residues long. The CDR3 loop is CASSRGLAGTGYEQFF. CDR3 nucleotide sequence: TGTGCCAGCAGTAGAGGACTAGCGGGTACCGGGTATGAGCAGTTCTTC.

The chain joins TRBV10-3 to TRBJ2-3; 12 bases line up with TRBD1. This CDR3 has 15 residues. J gave up 5 bases and V 6 bases, and 6 bases lay outside the gene matches. Germline CDR1 and CDR2: ENHRY and SYGVKD. The CDR3 is CAIRTGQGAVDTQYF. The CDR3 nucleotides are TGTGCCATCAGAACGGGACAGGGGGCCGTAGATACGCAGTATTTT.

This clone was seen only once. This rearrangement joins TRBV5-1 to TRBJ2-5; 8 bases are a match to TRBD1. The germline V gene has CDR1 SGHRS and CDR2 YFSETQ. The junction had 1 base not matched to a gene; V was cut back by 4 bases and J by 2 bases. This CDR3 contains 13 residues. Written as DNA, the CDR3 is TGCGCCAGCAGCCGGACAGGGCAAGAGACCCAGTACTTC. It specifies CASSRTGQETQYF.

The J gene is TRBJ2-5, the V gene TRBV7-8; D not certain. Germline CDR1 is SGHVS and CDR2 is FQNEAQ. V gave up 5 bases and J gave up 1 base, with 11 bases separating them. This CDR3 has 14 amino acids. Here the CDR3 reads CASSAEAAQETQYF. The CDR3, as DNA: TGTGCCAGCAGCGCCGAGGCTGCCCAAGAGACCCAGTACTTC.

The chain couples TRBV6-5 to TRBJ2-2, with D possibly matching TRBD2 (6 bases). Germline V gene lookup returns CDR1 MNHEY and CDR2 SVGAGI. This CDR3 spans 12 amino acids. The germline V and J ends were trimmed by 6 bases and 6 bases, with 8 bases remaining between them. The CDR3 protein is CASRAGPGELFF. DNA of the CDR3: TGTGCCAGCAGGGCGGGGCCCGGGGAGCTGTTTTTT.

This sequence joins TRBV28 and TRBJ2-3, with 7 bases fitting TRBD1. The germline V gene encodes CDR1 MDHEN and CDR2 SYDVKM. V lost 6 bases and J lost 2; bases outside the gene matches: 8. This CDR3 is built from 15 residues. The CDR3 loop reads CASRPGQFLTDTQYF. In DNA form, the CDR3 reads TGTGCCAGCAGGCCGGGACAGTTTCTCACAGATACGCAGTATTTT.

The V gene is TRBV19, the J gene TRBJ1-2, with 10 bases fitting TRBD1. Trimming took 4 bases from V and 5 from J; bases not matched to a gene: 13. This CDR3 is built from 17 residues. The V gene's germline CDR1 is LNHDA and CDR2 SQIVND (reference sequence). CDR3: CASSTETGTGAGYGYTF. Here the CDR3 DNA reads TGTGCCAGTAGTACCGAAACCGGGACAGGGGCTGGTTATGGCTACACCTTC.

CDR3 sequence: CAWSSGRHEQFF. In nucleotides, the CDR3 is TGTGCCTGGAGTAGCGGGAGGCATGAGCAGTTCTTC. The rearrangement uses TRBV30 and TRBJ2-1; 9 bases are a match to TRBD2. From germline, CDR1 is GTSNPN and CDR2 SVGIG (reference sequence). The junction had 1 base not matched to a gene; V was cut back by 2 bases and J by 8 bases. This CDR3 spans 12 amino acids.

This rearrangement joins TRBV11-3 to TRBJ1-4; possibly TRBD1 for D (5 bases). The length of the CDR3 is 14 residues. V dropped 5 bases and J dropped 0 bases, with 7 bases sitting between them. The germline CDR1 and CDR2 sequences are SGHNT and YENEEA. The CDR3 region has the DNA TGTGCCAGCAGCGTGACAGCAACTAATGAAAAACTGTTTTTT. Translated, it gives CASSVTATNEKLFF.